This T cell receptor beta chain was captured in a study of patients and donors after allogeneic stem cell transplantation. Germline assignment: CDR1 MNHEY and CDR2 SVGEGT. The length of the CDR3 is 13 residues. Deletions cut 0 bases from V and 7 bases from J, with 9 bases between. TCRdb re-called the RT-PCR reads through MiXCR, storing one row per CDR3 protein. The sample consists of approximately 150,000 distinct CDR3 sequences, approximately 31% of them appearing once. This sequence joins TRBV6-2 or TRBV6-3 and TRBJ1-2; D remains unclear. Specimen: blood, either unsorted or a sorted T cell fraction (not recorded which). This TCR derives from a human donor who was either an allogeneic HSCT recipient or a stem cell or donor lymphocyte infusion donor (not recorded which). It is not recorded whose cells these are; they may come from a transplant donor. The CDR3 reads CASSYSTGSGYTF. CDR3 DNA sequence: TGTGCCAGCAGTTACTCCACGGGCTCTGGCTACACCTTC.